The rows below give T cell receptor beta chains drawn from one sample of a study of technical replicates of blood from a handful of donors. Sequencing used immunoSEQ multiplex PCR; TCRdb keeps in-frame clones, though not all of them. The sample consists of some 90,000 clones, approximately 95% of them appearing once. Source material: T cells isolated from PBMCs. The receptors were gathered from a human donor in good health. Both conserved end residues are part of each CDR3. The D gene is left open where the match is weak. Rows may omit the clone size; those that give it use once, few, many or a size class.

clone_size j_call v_call d_call cdr3_nt cdr3_aa
NA TRBJ2-3 TRBV5-1 NA TGCGCCAGCAGCCCGCAGGTTTGGGGCACAGATACGCAGTATTTT CASSPQVWGTDTQYF
NA TRBJ2-1 TRBV7-9 TRBD1 TGTGCCAGCAGCTTAGAGGGGGCAGGGGATGAGCAGTTCTTC CASSLEGAGDEQFF
NA TRBJ1-1 TRBV5-8 TRBD1 TGTGCCAGCAGCTCCGGGACAGGGGAAGTGTACACTGAAGCTTTCTTT CASSSGTGEVYTEAFF
NA TRBJ2-7 TRBV5-6 NA TGTGCCAGCAGCCCCCATAACTTGTACGAGCAGTACTTC CASSPHNLYEQYF
NA TRBJ2-2 TRBV27 TRBD1 TGTGCCAGCAGGGCCGGGACAGGGGTTGGCGGGGAGCTGTTTTTT CASRAGTGVGGELFF
once TRBJ2-7 TRBV13 NA TGTGCCAGCAGCCAATCGGACAGCAGCTCCTACGAGCAGTACTTC CASSQSDSSSYEQYF
NA TRBJ1-4 TRBV11-1 NA TGTGCCAGCAGCTTGGGGGCGACAGGACCTAATGAAAAACTGTTTTTT CASSLGATGPNEKLFF
NA TRBJ2-7 TRBV27 TRBD1 TGTGCCAGCGGGACAGCGAGAAGCGGTTACGAGCAGTACTTC CASGTARSGYEQYF
NA TRBJ2-7 TRBV6-5 NA TGTGCCAGCAGTTATCTACAGGGCTCCTACGAGCAGTACTTC CASSYLQGSYEQYF
NA TRBJ2-7 TRBV7-9 NA TGTGCCGGCCGTGGGCCAGGGGATAATTACGAGCAGTACTTC CAGRGPGDNYEQYF
NA TRBJ2-3 TRBV19 NA TGTGCCAGTAGTACCGGTCTCTCGAGTGATACGCAGTATTTT CASSTGLSSDTQYF
NA TRBJ2-2 TRBV5-6 TRBD2 TGTGCCAGCAGCTTCTATCGGACTAGCGGGAGGCCCGGGGAGCTGTTTTTT CASSFYRTSGRPGELFF
NA TRBJ2-7 TRBV27 NA TGTGCCAGCAGTTTAGGGGGGTTCGTCTACGAGCAGTACTTC CASSLGGFVYEQYF
NA TRBJ1-2 TRBV7-2 NA TGTGCCAGCAGCTTTGTCCGGACAGACGGTGGGGGCTACACCTTC CASSFVRTDGGGYTF
NA TRBJ1-5 TRBV27 TRBD1 TGTGCCAGCAGGGGGCAAGGACAGGGGGCTCAGCCCCAGCATTTT CASRGQGQGAQPQHF
NA TRBJ2-7 TRBV30 NA TGTGCCTGGAGTGGAGGATACGAGCAGTACTTC CAWSGGYEQYF
NA TRBJ2-1 TRBV5-1 TRBD2 TGCGCCAGCAGCTCCCCTGTTGGTAGCGGGAGAACCTACAATGAGCAGTTCTTC CASSSPVGSGRTYNEQFF
NA TRBJ2-3 TRBV19 NA TGTGCCAGTAGTGACGACCAGCGGAGTTGGACAGATACGCAGTATTTT CASSDDQRSWTDTQYF
NA TRBJ2-7 TRBV15 NA TGTGCCACCAGCAGAACAGGGTCAATTTACGAGCAGTACTTC CATSRTGSIYEQYF
NA TRBJ1-2 TRBV30 TRBD1 TGTGCCTGGAGTACGGGACAGCTCTATGGCTACACCTTC CAWSTGQLYGYTF
NA TRBJ2-7 TRBV21-1 NA TGTGCCAGCAGCAAAAACGGGGTAGGTTCCTACGAGCAGTACTTC CASSKNGVGSYEQYF
NA TRBJ2-7 TRBV6-1 NA TGTGCCAGCAAACTCGGAGGGGAGCTCCACGAGCAGTACTTC CASKLGGELHEQYF
NA TRBJ1-1 TRBV4-1 NA TGCGCCAGCAGCCAAGAGGGAGGATCTGAAGCTTTCTTT CASSQEGGSEAFF
NA TRBJ2-1 TRBV9 NA TGTGCCAGCAGCTTTGCCGGGACTTCGGACAATGAGCAGTTCTTC CASSFAGTSDNEQFF
NA TRBJ2-7 TRBV7-2 TRBD1 TGTGCCAGCAGCTCGACAGGGGCGACCTACGAGCAGTACTTC CASSSTGATYEQYF
NA TRBJ2-7 TRBV18 NA TGTGCCAGCTCACCAGGGGCTACCTACGAGCAGTACTTC CASSPGATYEQYF
NA TRBJ1-4 TRBV28 TRBD1 TGTGCCAGCAGCCTTACCGGGACAGGGGGTGAAAAACTGTTTTTT CASSLTGTGGEKLFF
NA TRBJ1-2 TRBV6-5 NA TGTGCCAGCAGTTACCTACAGGGTGGCGGCTACACCTTC CASSYLQGGGYTF
NA TRBJ1-1 TRBV10-2 TRBD1 TGCGCCAGCAGTACCACTCAATTGGACAGGGAAGCTTTCTTT CASSTTQLDREAFF
NA TRBJ2-7 TRBV7-9 NA TGTGCCAGCAGCTTAGTATCCTACGAGCAGTACTTC CASSLVSYEQYF
NA TRBJ2-1 TRBV4-2 NA TGTGCCAGCAGCCAAGATCAAGAAAGCCTTTACAATGAGCAGTTCTTC CASSQDQESLYNEQFF
once TRBJ2-1 TRBV6-1 NA TGTGCCAGCGCGCGGAGTAGGGGCACCTACAATGAGCAGTTCTTC CASARSRGTYNEQFF
NA TRBJ2-3 TRBV9 NA TGTGCCAGCAGCTATAGTATTCAAACTAGCACAGATACGCAGTATTTT CASSYSIQTSTDTQYF
NA TRBJ2-7 TRBV27 NA TGTGCCAGCAGTTTTGCGGCTTCCTACGAGCAGTACTTC CASSFAASYEQYF
NA TRBJ2-5 TRBV5-4 NA TGTGCCAGTAGCTCAGCAGGGGTGGAGACCCAGTACTTC CASSSAGVETQYF
once TRBJ1-1 TRBV7-9 NA TGTGCCAGCAGGGAGACAGGGAACACTGAAGCTTTCTTT CASRETGNTEAFF
NA TRBJ1-4 TRBV5-4 NA TGTGCCAGCAGCGCTGTCGAACAGGGAAAAAAACTGTTTTTT CASSAVEQGKKLFF
NA TRBJ1-1 TRBV6-6 TRBD1 TGTGCCAGCAGTTACGGGACAGGGGACACTGAAGCTTTCTTT CASSYGTGDTEAFF
once TRBJ1-2 TRBV29-1 TRBD1 TGCAGCGCCGCTCCGGGACAGGCTTTCTATGGCTACACCTTC CSAAPGQAFYGYTF
NA TRBJ1-1 TRBV29-1 NA TGCAGCGTTGTATTCACTGAAGCTTTCTTT CSVVFTEAFF
once TRBJ1-2 TRBV7-9 NA TGTGCCAGCAGCTTAGGACTTCGGGAGAGCTATGGCTACACCTTC CASSLGLRESYGYTF
NA TRBJ2-1 TRBV27 TRBD2 TGTGCCAGCAAGCGCGGGAGCTCCTACAATGAGCAGTTCTTC CASKRGSSYNEQFF
NA TRBJ1-2 TRBV6-4 NA TGTGCCAGCAGTGCGAGCGGACCAGTCGGCTACACCTTC CASSASGPVGYTF
NA TRBJ2-7 TRBV30 NA TGTGCCTGTGGTCAGGGGTACGAGCAGTACTTC CACGQGYEQYF
NA TRBJ1-5 TRBV7-9 NA TGTGCCAGCAGCTTAGGGGGGACTACTCAGCCCCAGCATTTT CASSLGGTTQPQHF
NA TRBJ1-2 TRBV29-1 NA TGCAGCGTTCAGGACTATGGCTACACCTTC CSVQDYGYTF
once TRBJ2-2 TRBV6-5 TRBD2 TGTGCCAGCACCGCTGGACTAGCAAACACCGGGGAGCTGTTTTTT CASTAGLANTGELFF
once TRBJ1-5 TRBV28 NA TGTGCCAGCAGTCCCGGTGGGGGAGGCCAGCCCCAGCATTTT CASSPGGGGQPQHF
NA TRBJ2-7 TRBV9 NA TGTGCCAGCAGCGTAGTAGGTCTAGCAAGTTCCGAGCAGTACTTC CASSVVGLASSEQYF
once TRBJ2-7 TRBV27 NA TGTGCCAGCAGTTTAGCCGGGTACGAGCAGTACTTC CASSLAGYEQYF